This entry concerns a single T cell receptor (beta chain). What it binds is not known. This entry comes from a study of spatial heterogeneity in lung cancer. Study at large: Matched bulk RNA-seq provided a T cell module score, and TCR transcript counts in tumor regions correlated strongly with it. The study, taken as a whole, reports: Intratumoral expanded alpha and beta TCR counts were found to track tumor mutation counts.

TCRdb fed the 5' RACE reads into MiXCR, producing one record per CDR3 protein. The sample carries roughly 12,000 distinct CDR3 sequences, about 14% recorded once. As to time point: sample taken at primary tumor resection. Donors were approximately 70 untreated early-stage non-small cell lung cancer patients. Sequencing covered unsorted whole RNA taken from tumor, nontumor lung or frozen PBMC. The V and J ends lost 2 bases and 1 base respectively, with 8 bases between them. The CDR3 consists of 14 residues. Germline V CDR1 and CDR2: MNHNY, SVGAGI (reference sequence). The TCR originated in a male donor with early-stage non-small cell lung cancer. The genes are TRBV6-6 and TRBJ1-1, with D possibly being TRBD1 (6 bases). Here the sequenced sample was lung tumor tissue, taken at surgery. The CDR3 sequence is CASSYAGENTEAFF. CDR3 DNA sequence: TGTGCCAGCAGTTACGCAGGGGAGAACACTGAAGCTTTCTTT.